Below are 19 T cell receptor beta chains sequenced from a single sample in a study of blood T cell repertoires in COVID-19. The protocol was immunoSEQ multiplex PCR, while the TCRdb copy is restricted to in-frame clones and leaves out a portion. The sample records 100,000 to 150,000 clones, around 74% being singletons. The sequenced material came from peripheral blood. The source is a man at least 80 years old with COVID-19, enrolled during active disease.

V is TRBV27 and J is TRBJ2-7; D may be TRBD2 (6 bases). V dropped 4 bases and J dropped 3 bases, with 13 bases sitting between them. Germline lookup yields CDR1 MNHEY and CDR2 SMNVEV (reference sequence). This CDR3 has 14 residues. The CDR3 nucleotides are TGTGCCAGCAGTTCTCAACCGGGGGTCTACGAGCAGTACTTC. Its translation is CASSSQPGVYEQYF.

The V and J genes are TRBV4-1 and TRBJ2-2; no clear D. The CDR3 loop spans 14 amino acids. Per the germline V gene, CDR1 is MGHRA and CDR2 is YSYEKL. Trimming took 1 base from V and 5 from J, leaving 8 bases between them. CDR3 loop: CASSQAAYTGELFF. In DNA form, the CDR3 reads TGCGCCAGCAGCCAAGCCGCGTATACCGGGGAGCTGTTTTTT.

J is TRBJ1-2 and V is TRBV6-4; 8 positions agree with TRBD1. This CDR3 comprises 16 residues. J lost 6 bases, V lost 7 bases, and 16 bases had no gene match. Germline CDR1 and CDR2: MRHNA and SNTAGT. The CDR3 loop reads CASNDRGPLIRNGYTF. CDR3 coding DNA: TGTGCCAGCAACGACAGGGGCCCCCTCATCCGGAATGGCTACACCTTC.

The chain links TRBV28 to TRBJ1-2; 8 positions agree with TRBD1. From germline, CDR1 is MDHEN and CDR2 SYDVKM. Trimming removed 4 bases from V and 8 bases from J; junction bases left unmatched: 15. CDR3 size: 16 residues. Here the CDR3 reads CASSWGADRVRAGYTF. The DNA of the CDR3 is TGTGCCAGCAGTTGGGGGGCGGACAGGGTAAGGGCAGGCTACACCTTC.

In this sample, this clone turned up once. V usage is TRBV25-1 and J usage is TRBJ1-1, with a possible D match to TRBD1 (5 bases). The CDR3 totals 15 residues. Germline values: CDR1 MGHDK, CDR2 SYGVNS. Trimming pared 1 base from V and 0 bases from J, leaving 9 bases between. The CDR3 nucleotides read TGTGCCAGCAGTGAATGGGGGGGGTTGAACACTGAAGCTTTCTTT. This codes for CASSEWGGLNTEAFF.

V and J are TRBV6-5 and TRBJ2-3, with TRBD2 identical over 8 bases. The CDR3 extends over 15 amino acids. Germline trimming cut 7 bases from V and 2 bases from J; bases unmatched to any gene: 8. In germline, CDR1 is MNHEY, CDR2 SVGAGI. The CDR3 loop reads CASNQAGALTDTQYF. CDR3 sequence (DNA): TGTGCCAGCAACCAAGCGGGGGCCCTCACAGATACGCAGTATTTT.

As regards this clone: The junction and the germline gene differ at one end; a read error may be behind it. Other DNA sequences in the same sample also yield this CDR3. The CDR3 reads CASTFGSVETGELFF. The CDR3 region has the DNA TGTGCCAGCACCTTCGGGAGCGTAGAGACCGGGGAACTGTTTTTT. The genes are TRBV11-1 and TRBJ2-2; TRBD2 might be the D (6 bases). CDR3 length: 15 amino acids. Germline values: CDR1 SGHAT, CDR2 FQDESV (reference sequence).

The rearrangement links TRBV11-3 to TRBJ2-6, with TRBD1 as a possible D gene (6 bases). Germline V CDR1 and CDR2: SGHNT, YENEEA. The V and J ends lost 5 bases and 2 bases respectively, with 7 bases between them. The CDR3 loop spans 14 amino acids. CDR3 nucleotide sequence: TGTGCCAGCAGCCCAGGGGCTGGGGCCAACGTCCTGACTTTC. Residues: CASSPGAGANVLTF.

This clone was seen just once. This chain uses TRBV28 with TRBJ1-5; D is unresolved. The CDR3 runs 16 residues. V gave up 2 bases and J gave up 1 base, with 12 bases separating them. Per germline, CDR1 MDHEN and CDR2 SYDVKM. The CDR3 coding sequence is TGTGCCAGCAGTTTAAGAGGGTACCTGAGCAATCAGCCCCAGCATTTT. It yields the protein CASSLRGYLSNQPQHF.

CDR3 in amino acids: CASSLVAASGRYEQYF. The DNA of the CDR3 is TGTGCCAGCAGCTTGGTCGCGGCTAGCGGGAGGTACGAGCAGTACTTC. V and J are TRBV5-5 and TRBJ2-7; 11 bases fit TRBD2. CDR3 length: 16 amino acids. Germline CDR1 is SGHKS and CDR2 is YYEKEE (reference sequence). The trim removed 0 bases at V and 4 bases at J, leaving 6 bases unmatched.

The table lists this clone with a count of one. The V gene is TRBV3-1 (or the pseudogene TRBV3-2), the J gene TRBJ2-3, with 10 bases fitting TRBD2. The trim removed 5 bases at V and 3 bases at J, leaving 5 bases unmatched. Looked up from germline, CDR1 is LGHDT and CDR2 is YNNKEL (reference sequence). CDR3 size: 15 residues. As DNA, the CDR3 is TGTGCCAGCAGCGGTGGGACTAGCGCAACAGATACGCAGTATTTT. This translates into CASSGGTSATDTQYF.

This chain links TRBV24-1 with TRBJ2-5, with D perhaps matching TRBD2 (5 bases). Germline CDR1 and CDR2: KGHDR and SFDVKD. V was clipped by 3 bases and J by 3 bases, with 19 bases between them. The CDR3 spans 17 residues. The CDR3 protein is CATSDTRSGGRKETQYF. The CDR3 region has the DNA TGTGCCACCAGTGATACCCGGAGCGGAGGACGGAAAGAGACCCAGTACTTC.

Only a few counts were recorded for this clone. This chain joins TRBV7-3 and TRBJ2-5; a weak D match, TRBD2 (5 bases). In germline, CDR1 is SGHTA, CDR2 FQGTGA. V shed 1 base and J shed 4 bases, with 13 bases lying between them. The CDR3 is 15 residues long. This CDR3 reads CASSLNGGEGETQYF. As DNA, the CDR3 is TGTGCCAGCAGCTTAAATGGCGGAGAGGGAGAGACCCAGTACTTC.

The J gene is TRBJ2-7, the V gene TRBV28; D not certain. The CDR3 is 13 residues long. Germline V gene data show CDR1 as MDHEN and CDR2 as SYDVKM. V shed 3 bases and J shed 1 base, with 7 bases lying between them. CDR3 sequence reads: CASSFESSYEQYF. CDR3 nucleotides: TGTGCCAGCAGTTTTGAGTCATCCTACGAGCAGTACTTC.

This clone appeared a single time. This sequence joins TRBV6-6 and TRBJ2-1; tentative D call: TRBD1 (5 bases). The ends were cut back, 7 bases at V and 5 bases at J, with 12 bases in the middle. This CDR3 is built from 13 residues. CDR1 and CDR2 from the germline V gene are MNHNY and SVGAGI (reference sequence). For the CDR3, the DNA is TGTGCCAGCACCTCCGACAGCCACAATGAGCAGTTCTTC. It codes for CASTSDSHNEQFF.

V is TRBV2 and J is TRBJ2-1; a weak D match, TRBD2 (6 bases). V was shortened by 5 bases and J by 2 bases, with 16 bases between the two germline ends. The CDR3 spans 16 residues. The germline V gene encodes CDR1 SNHLY and CDR2 FYNNEI. CDR3 bases: TGTGCCAGCAGTCCTTTAGCGGTTACAACCTACAATGAGCAGTTCTTC. It codes for CASSPLAVTTYNEQFF.

This clone appeared once. V and J are TRBV7-2 and TRBJ2-3; D possibly corresponds to TRBD2 (5 bases). CDR3 length: 15 residues. Per germline, CDR1 SGHTA and CDR2 FQGNSA. The ends were cut back, 3 bases at V and 1 base at J, with 11 bases in the middle. CDR3 in amino acids: CASSLGGLGTDTQYF. DNA of the CDR3: TGTGCCAGCAGCTTGGGCGGACTTGGCACAGATACGCAGTATTTT. Based on the CDR3 plus reference TRBV7-2 and TRBJ2-3, the full variable domain is GAGVSQSPSNKVTEKGKDVELRCDPISGHTALYWYRQSLGQGLEFLIYFQGNSAPDKSGLPSDRFSAERTGGSVSTLTIQRTQQEDSAVYLCASSLGGLGTDTQYFGPGTRLTVL.

The rearrangement joins TRBV9 to TRBJ2-2, with D tentatively TRBD1 (6 bases). This CDR3 spans 15 amino acids. Trimming took 0 bases from V and 3 from J, leaving 9 bases between them. CDR1 SGDLS and CDR2 YYNGEE come from the germline V gene. The CDR3 loop reads CASSVARTDTGELFF. CDR3 nucleotide sequence: TGTGCCAGCAGCGTAGCTAGGACAGACACCGGGGAGCTGTTTTTT.

This clone has just a few counts. The J gene is TRBJ2-1, the V gene TRBV27; TRBD1 matches at 9 bases. The CDR3 spans 17 residues. Germline V gene lookup returns CDR1 MNHEY and CDR2 SMNVEV (reference sequence). V dropped 2 bases and J dropped 0; count of bases not matched to a gene: 5. The CDR3 sequence: CASSLTGGFSSYNEQFF. The CDR3, as DNA: TGTGCCAGCAGTTTAACAGGGGGCTTTTCCTCCTACAATGAGCAGTTCTTC.